The clone carrying this T cell receptor (beta chain) has only one observation. Germline V gives CDR1 KGHSH, CDR2 LQKENI. The CDR3 has 14 residues. Trimming left V 3 bases short and J 1 base short, with 9 bases between. The record originates from a study of cytomegalovirus exposure and HLA in healthy donors. PCR primers comprised 60 Vbeta and 13 Jbeta primers. Assay: immunoSEQ multiplex PCR; the TCRdb copy retains only in-frame clones and omits some. The profile shows 60,000 to 75,000 clones, roughly 70% of them singletons. It was healthy bone marrow donors who served as donors. The material sequenced was PBMCs. The receptor was isolated from a woman aged 40 to 49 in good health and CMV-seropositive. J is TRBJ1-1 and V is TRBV18; D unclear. The CDR3 DNA is TGTGCCAGCTCACCGACTGACGGGAACACTGAAGCTTTCTTT. Amino acid sequence: CASSPTDGNTEAFF.